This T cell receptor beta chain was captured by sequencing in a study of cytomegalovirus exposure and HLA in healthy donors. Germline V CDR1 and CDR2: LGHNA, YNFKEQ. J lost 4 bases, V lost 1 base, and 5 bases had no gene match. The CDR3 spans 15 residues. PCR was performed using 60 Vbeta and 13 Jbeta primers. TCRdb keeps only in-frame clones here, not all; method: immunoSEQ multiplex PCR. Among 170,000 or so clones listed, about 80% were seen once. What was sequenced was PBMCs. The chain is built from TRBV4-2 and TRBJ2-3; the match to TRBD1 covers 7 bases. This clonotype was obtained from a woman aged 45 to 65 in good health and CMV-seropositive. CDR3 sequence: CASSQAGQGADTQYF. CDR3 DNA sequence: TGTGCCAGCAGCCAAGCTGGCCAGGGGGCAGATACGCAGTATTTT.